Sequencing of this T cell receptor (beta chain) was carried out in a study of vaccination and CD4 T cells after COVID-19. V lost 0 bases, J lost 4 bases, and 10 bases lay in between. The CDR3 is made up of 15 amino acids. Germline V lookup: CDR1 DFQATT, CDR2 SNEGSKA (reference sequence). The Oncomine TCR Beta short-read assay was what sequenced the DNA obtained from cultured CD4+ T cells. MiXCR, applied by TCRdb to the PCR reads, yields one record per CDR3 protein. The table records about 15,000 distinct CDR3 sequences, about 44% of them present only once. About this clonotype: The antigen is undetermined.

The treatment was: approximately 9-day PBMC culture with coronavirus spike peptide pools or control peptides (ViraFEST assay). ViraFEST enlarged antigen-specific T cell populations with peptide pools and afterwards sequenced TCRs. The sequenced material came from CD4+ T cells from blood, cultured in vitro. The chain uses TRBV20-1 and TRBJ1-6, with D unresolved. The receptor comes from a human donor who had recovered from COVID-19. The CDR3 DNA sequence: TGCAGTGCTAGAGATCTAGGAGGGTATAATTCACCCCTCCACTTT. It encodes CSARDLGGYNSPLHF.